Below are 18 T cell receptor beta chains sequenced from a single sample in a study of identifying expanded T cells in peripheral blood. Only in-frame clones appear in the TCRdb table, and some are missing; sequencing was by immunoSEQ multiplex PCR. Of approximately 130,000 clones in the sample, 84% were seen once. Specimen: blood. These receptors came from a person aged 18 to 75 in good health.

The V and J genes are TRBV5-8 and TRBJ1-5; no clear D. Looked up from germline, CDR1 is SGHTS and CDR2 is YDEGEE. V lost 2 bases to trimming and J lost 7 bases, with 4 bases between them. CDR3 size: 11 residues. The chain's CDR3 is CASSLGQPQHF. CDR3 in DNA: TGTGCCAGCAGCTTAGGCCAGCCCCAGCATTTT. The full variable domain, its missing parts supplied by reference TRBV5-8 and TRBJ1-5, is EAGVTQSPTHLIKTRGQQATLRCSPISGHTSVYWYQQALGLGLQFLLWYDEGEERNRGNFPPRFSGRQFPNYSSELNVNALELEDSALYLCASSLGQPQHFGDGTRLSIL.

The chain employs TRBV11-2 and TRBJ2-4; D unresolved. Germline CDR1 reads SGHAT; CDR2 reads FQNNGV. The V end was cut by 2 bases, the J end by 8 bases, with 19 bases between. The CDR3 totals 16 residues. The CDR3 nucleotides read TGTGCCAGCAGCTTAATGGCCGGGCGAAAGTTGGACATTCAGTACTTC. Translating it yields CASSLMAGRKLDIQYF.

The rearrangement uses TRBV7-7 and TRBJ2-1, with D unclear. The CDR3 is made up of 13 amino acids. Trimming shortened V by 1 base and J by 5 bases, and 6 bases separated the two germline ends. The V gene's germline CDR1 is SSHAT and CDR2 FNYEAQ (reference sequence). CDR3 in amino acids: CASSLGSDNEQFF. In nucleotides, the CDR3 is TGTGCCAGCAGCTTAGGGTCCGACAATGAGCAGTTCTTC.

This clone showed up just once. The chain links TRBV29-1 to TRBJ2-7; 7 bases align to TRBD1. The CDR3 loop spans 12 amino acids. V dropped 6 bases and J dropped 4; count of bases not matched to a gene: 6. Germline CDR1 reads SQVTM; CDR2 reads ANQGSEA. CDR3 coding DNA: TGCAGCGTGGGACAGAACCAATACGAGCAGTACTTC. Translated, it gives CSVGQNQYEQYF.

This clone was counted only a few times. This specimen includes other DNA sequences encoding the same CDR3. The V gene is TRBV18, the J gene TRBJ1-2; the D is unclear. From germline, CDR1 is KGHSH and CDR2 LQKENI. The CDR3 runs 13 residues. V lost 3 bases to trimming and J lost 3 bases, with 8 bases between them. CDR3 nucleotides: TGTGCCAGCTCACCTTCCAGAGACTATGGCTACACCTTC. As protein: CASSPSRDYGYTF.

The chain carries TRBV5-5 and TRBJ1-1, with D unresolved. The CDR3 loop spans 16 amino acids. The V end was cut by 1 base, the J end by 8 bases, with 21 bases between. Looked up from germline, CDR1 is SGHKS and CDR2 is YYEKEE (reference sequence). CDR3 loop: CASSLRAAAALAEAFF. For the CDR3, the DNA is TGTGCCAGCAGCTTGAGGGCCGCAGCGGCGTTGGCCGAAGCTTTCTTT. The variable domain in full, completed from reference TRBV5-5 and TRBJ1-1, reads DAGVTQSPTHLIKTRGQQVTLRCSPISGHKSVSWYQQVLGQGPQFIFQYYEKEERGRGNFPDRFSARQFPNYSSELNVNALLLGDSALYLCASSLRAAAALAEAFFGQGTRLTVV.

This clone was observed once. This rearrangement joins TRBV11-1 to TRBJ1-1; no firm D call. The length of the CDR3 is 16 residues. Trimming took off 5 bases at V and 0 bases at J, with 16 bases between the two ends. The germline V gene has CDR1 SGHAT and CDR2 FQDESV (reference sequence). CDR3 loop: CASSPLIFRVNTEAFF. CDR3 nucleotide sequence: TGTGCCAGCAGCCCCCTTATATTCCGCGTGAACACTGAAGCTTTCTTT.

CDR3 sequence reads: CASSLNRVVYNEQFF. The CDR3 coding sequence is TGCGCCAGCAGCCTGAACAGGGTTGTCTACAATGAGCAGTTCTTC. V is TRBV4-3 and J is TRBJ2-1; the D gene is possibly TRBD1 (6 bases). Germline loops: CDR1 LGHNA, CDR2 YSLEER. V lost 4 bases and J lost 3, with 13 bases in between. The CDR3 loop spans 15 amino acids.

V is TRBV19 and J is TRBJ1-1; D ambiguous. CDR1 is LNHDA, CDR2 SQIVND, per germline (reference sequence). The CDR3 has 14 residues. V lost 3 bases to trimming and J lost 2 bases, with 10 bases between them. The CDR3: CASSISHSNTEAFF. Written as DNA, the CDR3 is TGTGCCAGTAGTATTTCCCACAGTAACACTGAAGCTTTCTTT.

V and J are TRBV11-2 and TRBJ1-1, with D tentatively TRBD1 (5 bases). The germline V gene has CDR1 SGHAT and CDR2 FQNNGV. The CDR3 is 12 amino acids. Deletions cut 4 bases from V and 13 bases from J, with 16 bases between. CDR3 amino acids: CASSSQIIGGFF. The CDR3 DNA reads TGTGCCAGCAGCTCCCAAATTATCGGGGGTTTCTTT.

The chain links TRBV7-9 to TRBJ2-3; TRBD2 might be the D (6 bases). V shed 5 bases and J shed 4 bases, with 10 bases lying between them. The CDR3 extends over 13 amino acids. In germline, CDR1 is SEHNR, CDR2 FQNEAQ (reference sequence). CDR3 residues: CASSPGGADTQYF. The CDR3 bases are TGTGCCAGCAGCCCCGGGGGAGCAGATACGCAGTATTTT.

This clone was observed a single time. CDR3 residues: CASSYSVGQTQYF. CDR3 coding DNA: TGTGCCAGCAGTTACTCGGTTGGACAGACCCAGTACTTC. The V and J genes are TRBV6-5 and TRBJ2-5; D gene unclear. This CDR3 region has 13 residues. Germline V gives CDR1 MNHEY, CDR2 SVGAGI. V lost 0 bases and J 6 bases, leaving 8 bases between the germline ends.

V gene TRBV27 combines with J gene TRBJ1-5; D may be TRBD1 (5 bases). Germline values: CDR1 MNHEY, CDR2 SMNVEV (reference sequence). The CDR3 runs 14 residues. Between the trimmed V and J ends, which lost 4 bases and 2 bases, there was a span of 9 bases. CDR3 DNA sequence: TGTGCCAGCAGTTATCTACAGGGCAATCAGCCCCAGCATTTT. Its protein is CASSYLQGNQPQHF.

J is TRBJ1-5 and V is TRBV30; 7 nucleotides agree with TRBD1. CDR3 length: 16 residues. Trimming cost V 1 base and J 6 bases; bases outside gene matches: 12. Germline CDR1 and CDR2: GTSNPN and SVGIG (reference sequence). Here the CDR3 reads CAWSGRGQITGQPQHF. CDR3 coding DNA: TGTGCCTGGAGTGGAAGGGGACAGATAACTGGTCAGCCCCAGCATTTT. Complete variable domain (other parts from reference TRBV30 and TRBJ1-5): SQTIHQWPATLVQPVGSPLSLECTVEGTSNPNLYWYRQAAGRGLQLLFYSVGIGQISSEVPQNLSASRPQDRQFILSSKKLLLSDSGFYLCAWSGRGQITGQPQHFGDGTRLSIL.

CDR3 sequence: CSVLSQLNTEAFF. The CDR3 nucleotides are TGCAGCGTTTTGTCGCAGCTGAACACTGAAGCTTTCTTT. This chain joins TRBV29-1 and TRBJ1-1; no clear D. Germline values: CDR1 SQVTM, CDR2 ANQGSEA. V was pared by 5 bases and J by 0 bases, with 10 bases between. The CDR3 is 13 residues long. Supplemented by reference TRBV29-1 and TRBJ1-1, the full variable domain reads SAVISQKPSRDICQRGTSLTIQCQVDSQVTMMFWYRQQPGQSLTLIATANQGSEATYESGFVIDKFPISRPNLTFSTLTVSNMSPEDSSIYLCSVLSQLNTEAFFGQGTRLTVV.

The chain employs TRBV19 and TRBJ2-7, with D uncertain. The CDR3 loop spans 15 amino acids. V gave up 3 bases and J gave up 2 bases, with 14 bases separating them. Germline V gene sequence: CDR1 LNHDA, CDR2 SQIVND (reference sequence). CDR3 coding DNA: TGTGCCAGTAGTATGTCAGCCAGGCGACCCTACGAGCAGTACTTC. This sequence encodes CASSMSARRPYEQYF.

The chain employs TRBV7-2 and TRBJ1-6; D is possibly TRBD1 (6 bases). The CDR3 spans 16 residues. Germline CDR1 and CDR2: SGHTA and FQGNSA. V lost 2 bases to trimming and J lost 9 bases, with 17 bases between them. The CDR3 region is CASSLRTGAGGSPLHF. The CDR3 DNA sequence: TGTGCCAGCAGCTTACGAACGGGGGCGGGGGGTTCACCCCTCCACTTT.

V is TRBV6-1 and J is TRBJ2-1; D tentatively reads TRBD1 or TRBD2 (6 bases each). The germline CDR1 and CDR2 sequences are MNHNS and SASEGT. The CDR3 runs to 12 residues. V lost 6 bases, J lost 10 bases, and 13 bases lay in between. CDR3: CASSGGGWEQFF. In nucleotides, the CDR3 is TGTGCCAGCAGCGGAGGGGGGTGGGAGCAGTTCTTC.